Below are 8 T cell receptor beta chains sequenced from a single sample in a study of control samples from healthy donors and cancer patients. Only in-frame clones appear in the TCRdb table, and some are missing; sequencing was by immunoSEQ multiplex PCR. Its table lists 150,000 to 200,000 clones. The source material was blood. The receptor set was obtained from a woman aged 25-40 years in good health.

V gene TRBV12-3 or TRBV12-4 combines with J gene TRBJ2-1, with 7 bases matching TRBD1. The CDR3 has 13 residues. J gave up 10 bases and V 6 bases, and 9 bases lay outside the gene matches. DNA for the CDR3: TGTGCCAGCAGCCGTATCAGGGGGACCGAGCAGTTCTTC. This sequence encodes CASSRIRGTEQFF.

The V gene is TRBV20-1, the J gene TRBJ2-3; D remains unclear. V gave up 3 bases and J gave up 1 base, with 11 bases separating them. Germline V gene sequence: CDR1 DFQATT, CDR2 SNEGSKA (reference sequence). The CDR3 consists of 14 residues. The CDR3 sequence: CSASSRDGTDTQYF. In nucleotides, the CDR3 is TGCAGTGCTAGTAGTCGAGATGGCACAGATACGCAGTATTTT.

The chain recombines TRBV28 with TRBJ2-3, with no clear D. CDR3 length equals 10 residues. Trimming stripped 8 bases from V and 6 bases from J, with 6 bases between. Germline V gene sequence: CDR1 MDHEN, CDR2 SYDVKM. The CDR3 loop reads CASSSDTQYF. Written as DNA, the CDR3 is TGTGCCAGCTCAAGCGATACGCAGTATTTT.

This chain uses TRBV19 with TRBJ1-2; D ambiguous. In germline, CDR1 is LNHDA, CDR2 SQIVND (reference sequence). The CDR3 totals 12 residues. V lost 7 bases and J 5 bases, leaving 11 bases between the germline ends. The CDR3 DNA reads as TGTGCCAGTACCCATCGGGGATATGGCTACACCTTC. This encodes CASTHRGYGYTF.

The V and J genes are TRBV4-2 and TRBJ2-1; 8 bases align to TRBD1. The CDR3 extends over 11 amino acids. With 2 bases clipped from V and 15 bases from J, the junction kept 3 bases outside the gene matches. The germline gives CDR1 LGHNA, CDR2 YNFKEQ. The CDR3 nucleotides read TGTGCCAGCAGCCAAACAGGGGGATGGTTCTTC. Amino acid sequence: CASSQTGGWFF.

The chain employs TRBV29-1 and TRBJ2-2, with 7 bases identical to TRBD2. Germline values: CDR1 SQVTM, CDR2 ANQGSEA. The ends lost 6 bases at V and 3 bases at J; junction bases unmatched: 7. The CDR3 spans 14 residues. The DNA of the CDR3 is TGCAGCGTCCGAAGGGAGGGCGACACCGGGGAGCTGTTTTTT. Translating gives CSVRREGDTGELFF.

The rearrangement uses TRBV2 and TRBJ1-1; no reliable D call. This CDR3 region has 13 residues. The V gene lost 6 bases and the J gene lost 9 bases, with 17 bases spanning the gap. Per germline, CDR1 SNHLY and CDR2 FYNNEI. The CDR3 reads CASSDLLETQAFF. The CDR3 DNA follows: TGTGCCAGCAGCGACCTCCTTGAAACCCAAGCTTTCTTT. Looking up the rest from reference TRBV2 and TRBJ1-1 gives the full variable domain: EPEVTQTPSHQVTQMGQEVILRCVPISNHLYFYWYRQILGQKVEFLVSFYNNEISEKSEIFDDQFSVERPDGSNFTLKIRSTKLEDSAMYFCASSDLLETQAFFGQGTRLTVV.

This chain links TRBV7-8 with TRBJ2-1; 9 bases are shared with TRBD2. The germline V gene encodes CDR1 SGHVS and CDR2 FQNEAQ. The CDR3 consists of 15 residues. The V gene end was trimmed by 1 base and the J gene end by 9 bases; junction bases not matched to a gene: 7. This chain's CDR3 is CASSLVAGGPSEQFF. As DNA, the CDR3 is TGTGCCAGCAGCTTAGTGGCGGGGGGGCCGAGTGAGCAGTTCTTC.